The T cell receptor beta chain under discussion was sequenced for a study of PD-1 blockade in mismatch repair-deficient tumors. Study-wide points: Over a hundred unique blood TCRs came from expansion to three of seven peptides.

With respect to this clone: Its antigen is not identified.

Sequencing used immunoSEQ multiplex PCR; TCRdb keeps in-frame clones, though not all of them. The table shows more than 13,000 clones, with around 84% occurring only once. Time point given: identical roughly 10-day culture without peptide (control). Trimming pared 0 bases from V and 2 bases from J, leaving 8 bases between. CDR3 size: 15 residues. Germline CDR1 MGHRA, CDR2 YSYEKL. The TCR originated in an adult with mismatch repair-deficient cancer. The rearrangement uses TRBV4-1 and TRBJ2-1; D ambiguous. The sequences come from cells cultured in vitro, collected from a patient treated with pembrolizumab. CDR3 DNA sequence: TGCGCCAGCAGCCAAGAAGGCCTAGCCTACAATGAGCAGTTCTTC. Protein: CASSQEGLAYNEQFF.